This TCR beta chain comes out of a study of blood T cell repertoires in COVID-19. Study summary: COVID-19 samples collected from the United States, Italy and Spain covered acute and convalescent phases. Nucleic acid was either cDNA or gDNA, and it came from T cells, B-cell-depleted T cells, or PBMCs.

V lost 3 bases, J lost 2 bases, and 13 bases lay in between. CDR3 length equals 15 residues. Germline-derived CDR1 and CDR2 are SGHVS and FQNEAQ. Original data processing: Quantification of nucleated cells was approximated via reference gene primer amplification. Sequencing was performed with immunoSEQ multiplex PCR; in TCRdb, only in-frame clones are kept and a portion is missing. V and J calls plus clone size are reproduced from that table; the DNA served to infer D and trimming. The sample carries 69,000 or so clones, roughly 80% recorded once. This clone was seen more than once but under ten times.

Sequencing was performed on peripheral blood. The clonotype was recovered from an elderly woman with acute or convalescent COVID-19. V and J are TRBV7-8 and TRBJ1-2, with D uncertain. The CDR3 region is CASSFMPVSNYGYTF. DNA of the CDR3: TGTGCCAGCAGCTTTATGCCGGTGTCCAACTATGGCTACACCTTC.